Presented here are 28 T cell receptor beta chains from one specimen sequenced in a study of T cell clonality in common variable immunodeficiency. Notes on the study in general: Common variable immunodeficiency TCR beta sequences reportedly had fewer deletions and N-nucleotide insertions.

Their antigen targets remain unknown. TCRdb's copy holds only in-frame clones and misses some; the assay was immunoSEQ multiplex PCR. The table lists approximately 17,000 clones, with no singletons. Sequenced sample: peripheral blood mononuclear cells. The receptors were gathered from a human donor with common variable immunodeficiency.

For this clone: With the read ending 3 residues before the CDR3 end, the germline J gene is used to fill in that end. The chain employs TRBV7-8 and TRBJ2-7; 9 positions match TRBD1. CDR1 and CDR2 (germline): SGHVS, FQNEAQ. CDR3 length: 16 amino acids. The V and J ends lost 2 bases and 1 base, in that order; junction bases with no gene match: 6. CDR3: CASSLFLDRGSYEQYF. CDR3 bases read: TGTGCCAGCAGCTTATTTCTGGACAGGGGTTCCTACGAG.

There are many counts of this clone. The sequence runs out 3 residues before the end of the CDR3; the remainder is reconstructed from the germline J gene. The chain employs TRBV4-1 and TRBJ2-5; D may be TRBD1 (5 bases). The V and J ends lost 0 bases and 1 base respectively, with 12 bases between them. This CDR3 has 16 residues. Germline CDR1 and CDR2: MGHRA and YSYEKL. The CDR3 loop reads CASSQEPFRGQETQYF. The CDR3 DNA, read in part, is TGCGCCAGCAGCCAAGAACCCTTTAGGGGCCAAGAGACC.

This clone was counted between two and nine times. The read comes to an end 3 residues before the CDR3 does, leaving the germline J gene to fill in the end. The V and J genes are TRBV5-1 and TRBJ2-4; D might be TRBD1 (5 bases). The CDR3 extends over 19 amino acids. Germline lookup yields CDR1 SGHRS and CDR2 YFSETQ. V was clipped by 4 bases and J by 2 bases, with 25 bases between them. The sequenced CDR3 bases are TGCGCCAGCAGCCCCCTTTTGTTTCGTGGCCAGGGCACCAAAAACATT. The encoded protein is CASSPLLFRGQGTKNI. The whole CDR3 sequence is CASSPLLFRGQGTKNIQYF.

This clone came up many times. The missing CDR3 end, 3 residues past where the read stops, is filled in from the germline J gene. J is TRBJ2-2 and V is TRBV29-1, with 8 bases lining up with TRBD1. Germline V lookup: CDR1 SQVTM, CDR2 ANQGSEA. The CDR3 is 13 residues long. The junction had 7 bases not matched to a gene; V was cut back by 6 bases and J by 7 bases. CDR3 DNA, as far as it was read: TGCAGCGTGAGGGCCGGGACAGGCGGGGAG. Its translation: CSVRAGTGGE. The entire CDR3 reads CSVRAGTGGELFF.

This clone was seen many times. The CDR3 is cut off 3 residues early in the read; its end comes from the germline J gene. This chain connects TRBV7-9 to TRBJ1-2, with D possibly being TRBD1 (6 bases). Germline loops: CDR1 SEHNR, CDR2 FQNEAQ (reference sequence). V dropped 1 base and J dropped 7 bases, with 16 bases sitting between them. The CDR3 is 15 residues long. The CDR3 bases that were read are TGTGCCAGCAGCTTAGAGGTGGGACACGTAAGTGGC. Its translation: CASSLEVGHVSG. The full CDR3 is CASSLEVGHVSGYTF.

Many counts were recorded for this clone. The read falls 3 residues short of the CDR3 end, and the missing part is taken from the germline J gene. The chain recombines TRBV29-1 with TRBJ1-1; D is unresolved. Looked up from germline, CDR1 is SQVTM and CDR2 is ANQGSEA. The CDR3 runs to 12 residues. The V end lost 8 bases, the J end lost 0 bases, and 10 bases lay between the germline ends. The CDR3 DNA, read in part, is TGCAGCCAAAAAGCTGTGAACACTGAA. Protein: CSQKAVNTE. The CDR3 as a whole reads CSQKAVNTEAFF.

This clone was observed a few times. Read data end 3 residues before the CDR3 end; the end is taken from the germline J gene. The chain is built from TRBV6-1 and TRBJ1-2; D unresolved. Trimming pared 3 bases from V and 7 bases from J, leaving 15 bases between. Germline V gene sequence: CDR1 MNHNS, CDR2 SASEGT. The CDR3 length is 14 residues. CDR3 loop: CASSDRVPVRGYTF. CDR3 DNA (partial): TGTGCCAGCAGTGACCGGGTCCCGGTGCGTGGC.

Turning to this clone: The sequence runs out 3 residues before the end of the CDR3; the remainder is reconstructed from the germline J gene. The chain joins TRBV7-9 to TRBJ1-2; 7 bases match TRBD1. V dropped 4 bases and J dropped 7; count of bases not matched to a gene: 6. The CDR3 runs 13 residues. Germline V gives CDR1 SEHNR, CDR2 FQNEAQ (reference sequence). Incomplete CDR3 DNA: TGTGCCAGCAGCTCCGACAGGGCAGGTGGC. Translated: CASSSDRAGG. The entire CDR3 is CASSSDRAGGYTF. The complete variable domain, with remaining parts taken from reference TRBV7-9 and TRBJ1-2, reads DTGVSQNPRHKITKRGQNVTFRCDPISEHNRLYWYRQTLGQGPEFLTYFQNEAQLEKSRLLSDRFSAERPKGSFSTLEIQRTEQGDSAMYLCASSSDRAGGYTFGSGTRLTVV.

In this sample, this clone turned up a few times. The read terminates 3 residues before the CDR3 end, so the remaining end is supplied by the germline J gene. The chain joins TRBV10-1 to TRBJ2-5, with a weak D call TRBD1 (6 bases). Per germline, CDR1 WNHNN and CDR2 SYGVQD (reference sequence). Deletions cut 6 bases from V and 2 bases from J, with 10 bases between. This CDR3 has 13 residues. Partial CDR3 DNA: TGCGCCAGCAGCCGGACAGCTCAAGAGACC. Its translation: CASSRTAQET. In full, the CDR3 is CASSRTAQETQYF.

A remark on this clone: The CDR3 goes on 3 residues after the read ends, and that part is filled in from the germline J gene. The chain uses TRBV7-2 and TRBJ2-5, with TRBD2 identical over 15 bases. Looked up from germline, CDR1 is SGHTA and CDR2 is FQGNSA. Trimming cost V 5 bases and J 5 bases; bases outside gene matches: 3. The CDR3 runs 15 residues. CDR3 DNA (partial): TGTGCCAGCAGCACCGGGACTAGCGGGGGGGAGACC. Protein: CASSTGTSGGET. The entire CDR3 protein is CASSTGTSGGETQYF.

This clone was seen more than once but under ten times. The sequence runs out 3 residues before the end of the CDR3; the remainder is reconstructed from the germline J gene. The rearrangement joins TRBV5-5 to TRBJ1-5, with 9 bases matching TRBD1. The CDR3 extends over 15 amino acids. With V trimmed by 5 bases and J by 3 bases, 6 bases remained unmatched. Germline V lookup: CDR1 SGHKS, CDR2 YYEKEE (reference sequence). The CDR3 bases that were read are TGTGCCAGCAGTCTCACAGGGGGCATCAATCAGCCC. Translated: CASSLTGGINQP. The entire CDR3 protein is CASSLTGGINQPQHF.

This clone has ten or more counts. The missing CDR3 end, 3 residues past where the read stops, is filled in from the germline J gene. V gene TRBV7-2 combines with J gene TRBJ2-3; D is unclear. The length of the CDR3 is 12 residues. Germline CDR1 is SGHTA and CDR2 is FQGNSA. Trimming left V 1 base short and J 6 bases short, with 5 bases between. CDR3 bases read: TGTGCCAGCAGCTTAGGTCGTGATACG. As protein: CASSLGRDT. The complete CDR3 sequence is CASSLGRDTQYF.

This clone was seen ten or more times. The covered CDR3 bases are TGTGCCAGCAGCATCGACAGGAGGACTGAA. Residues: CASSIDRRTE. The full CDR3 sequence reads CASSIDRRTEAFF. V gene TRBV7-2 combines with J gene TRBJ1-1, with D possibly matching TRBD1 (6 bases). The observed sequence ends 3 residues before the CDR3 terminus, with the missing tail filled in from the germline J gene. V was pared by 5 bases and J by 5 bases, with 12 bases between. Germline assignment: CDR1 SGHTA and CDR2 FQGNSA. There are 13 residues in the CDR3. Together with reference TRBV7-2 and TRBJ1-1, the CDR3 gives the full variable domain: GAGVSQSPSNKVTEKGKDVELRCDPISGHTALYWYRQSLGQGLEFLIYFQGNSAPDKSGLPSDRFSAERTGGSVSTLTIQRTQQEDSAVYLCASSIDRRTEAFFGQGTRLTVV.

This clone was detected a few times. The DNA read from the CDR3 is TGTGCCAGCAGCTCACAGGGAATGGCGGAGACC. It is translated as CASSSQGMAET. The CDR3, in full, reads CASSSQGMAETQYF. The rearrangement joins TRBV7-9 to TRBJ2-5; weak D call: TRBD1 (6 bases). The CDR3 extends 3 residues past the end of the read, so its final part is completed from the germline J gene. V lost 4 bases and J lost 5, with 14 bases in between. There are 14 residues in the CDR3. Germline loops: CDR1 SEHNR, CDR2 FQNEAQ (reference sequence).

This clone was seen a handful of times. The read is 3 residues too short to cover the CDR3 end, so that end is filled in from the germline J gene. Distinct nucleotide sequences in the sample also encode this CDR3. The chain carries TRBV5-1 and TRBJ1-1; 9 nucleotides match TRBD1. The CDR3 spans 14 residues. Trimming at V came to 4 bases and at J to 3 bases, leaving 4 bases not matched to a gene. Per the germline V gene, CDR1 is SGHRS and CDR2 is YFSETQ. CDR3 sequence: CASSRQGGDTEAFF. The CDR3 bases that were read are TGCGCCAGCAGCCGACAGGGGGGGGACACTGAA.

This clone has a handful of counts. The CDR3 end lies 3 residues beyond the end of the read and is filled in from the germline J gene. The chain combines TRBV20-1 with TRBJ2-1; D uncertain. The CDR3 extends over 11 amino acids. Looked up from germline, CDR1 is DFQATT and CDR2 is SNEGSKA (reference sequence). V was clipped by 4 bases and J by 4 bases, with 5 bases between them. CDR3 protein: CSAKTYNEQFF. The CDR3 bases that were read are TGCAGTGCTAAAACATACAATGAG.

With respect to this clone: Germline and junction disagree at one end, which may indicate a read error. The read stops 3 residues short of the end of the CDR3; the missing end is completed from the germline J gene. Other nucleotide sequences in the sample specify the same CDR3. The V and J genes are TRBV6-2 or TRBV6-3 and TRBJ2-7; 11 nucleotides align to TRBD2. This CDR3 contains 15 residues. Germline V gives CDR1 MNHEY, CDR2 SVGEGT. The covered CDR3 bases are TGTGCTAGCAAACTGACTAGCGGGGAGTCCTACGAG. This encodes CASKLTSGESYE. The CDR3, in full, reads CASKLTSGESYEQYF.

A few counts support this clone. The observed sequence ends 3 residues before the CDR3 terminus, with the missing tail filled in from the germline J gene. The rearrangement links TRBV2 to TRBJ1-1, with D perhaps matching TRBD1 (5 bases). CDR3 size: 15 residues. From germline, CDR1 is SNHLY and CDR2 FYNNEI. V was clipped by 6 bases and J by 1 base, with 15 bases between them. The chain's CDR3 is CASSLDTRGNTEAFF. CDR3 bases read: TGTGCCAGCAGCCTAGACACGAGGGGGAACACTGAA.

A remark on this clone: The observed sequence ends 3 residues before the CDR3 terminus, with the missing tail filled in from the germline J gene. Other nucleotide sequences in the sample specify the same CDR3. This chain connects TRBV10-2 to TRBJ2-5; 7 nucleotides line up with TRBD1. V lost 3 bases to trimming and J lost 2 bases; unmatched junction nucleotides: 9. The CDR3 is made up of 16 amino acids. The germline V gene has CDR1 WSHSY and CDR2 SAAADI. Partial CDR3 DNA: TGCGCCAGCAGTGATGGAGTAGCAGGGGGTCAAGAGACC. It yields the protein CASSDGVAGGQET. The CDR3 reads in full as CASSDGVAGGQETQYF.

This clone was counted many times. Sequencing ends 3 residues short of the CDR3 end; the germline J gene provides the rest. This sequence joins TRBV29-1 and TRBJ2-3, with TRBD1 as a possible D gene (5 bases). The CDR3 length is 15 residues. The ends were cut back, 6 bases at V and 0 bases at J, with 16 bases in the middle. Germline CDR1 is SQVTM and CDR2 is ANQGSEA. This chain's CDR3 is CSVLTQARSTDTQYF. The DNA read from the CDR3 is TGCAGCGTACTGACACAGGCAAGGAGCACAGATACG.

This clone was counted a few times. The read finishes 3 residues shy of the CDR3 end, and the germline J gene is used to complete it. The chain links TRBV13 to TRBJ2-1; 7 nucleotides align to TRBD2. This CDR3 has 16 amino acids. Germline V gene sequence: CDR1 PRHDT, CDR2 FYEKMQ (reference sequence). V was clipped by 5 bases and J by 9 bases; unmatched bases: 16. The CDR3 sequence is CASSPRGGPRGSEQFF. Partial CDR3 DNA: TGTGCCAGCAGCCCCCGCGGGGGACCCCGGGGCAGTGAG.

This clone was found a few times. The read gets to within 3 residues of the CDR3 end, and the germline J gene fills in the rest. J is TRBJ1-4 and V is TRBV19; D ambiguous. The CDR3 runs to 13 residues. Germline-derived CDR1 and CDR2 are LNHDA and SQIVND (reference sequence). V gave up 6 bases and J gave up 7 bases, with 12 bases separating them. The CDR3 bases that were read are TGTGCCAGTAGCTATAGAGGCGGTGAAAAA. It is translated as CASSYRGGEK. The entire CDR3 sequence reads CASSYRGGEKLFF.

This clone was recorded many times. The read ends 3 residues early relative to the CDR3; the germline J gene fills the gap. The chain recombines TRBV19 with TRBJ2-3; 8 nucleotides agree with TRBD2. The CDR3 sequence is 15 residues long. Germline-derived CDR1 and CDR2 are LNHDA and SQIVND (reference sequence). V gave up 5 bases and J gave up 4 bases; unmatched junction bases: 8. Partial CDR3 DNA: TGTGCCAGTAGTTGGGAGCGGGAGCCCCCAGATACG. Residues: CASSWEREPPDT. The CDR3 in full is CASSWEREPPDTQYF.

This clone was recorded a few times. The read stops 3 residues short of the end of the CDR3; the missing end is completed from the germline J gene. The V gene is TRBV7-9, the J gene TRBJ2-3, with D unclear. The germline V gene has CDR1 SEHNR and CDR2 FQNEAQ (reference sequence). This CDR3 has 15 residues. Trimming shortened V by 0 bases and J by 2 bases, and 9 bases separated the two germline ends. This chain's CDR3 is CASSLASTDTDTQYF. CDR3 DNA (partial): TGTGCCAGCAGCTTAGCAAGCACCGACACAGATACG.

This clone came up a few times. The CDR3 goes on 3 residues after the read ends, and that part is filled in from the germline J gene. The chain uses TRBV18 and TRBJ2-1; 11 bases agree with TRBD2. J gave up 6 bases and V 4 bases, and 5 bases lay outside the gene matches. Germline CDR1 reads KGHSH; CDR2 reads LQKENI. The CDR3 is 15 residues long. The CDR3 sequence: CASSLLAGGSNEQFF. CDR3 DNA (partial): TGTGCCAGCTCACTTCTAGCGGGGGGAAGCAATGAG.

About this clone: Read sequence stops 3 residues before the CDR3 end, and the germline J gene provides the missing end. The V call is TRBV5-1, the J call TRBJ2-2, with TRBD2 matching over 12 bases. V trimming: 3 bases; J trimming: 4 bases; junction bases outside the gene matches: 1. The germline V gene encodes CDR1 SGHRS and CDR2 YFSETQ. The length of the CDR3 is 15 residues. CDR3 loop: CASSWTSGTTGELFF. Partial CDR3 DNA: TGCGCCAGCAGCTGGACTAGCGGGACCACCGGGGAG.

Concerning this clone: The read comes to an end 3 residues before the CDR3 does, leaving the germline J gene to fill in the end. The V gene is TRBV2, the J gene TRBJ2-3, with D possibly matching TRBD2 (6 bases). CDR1 is SNHLY, CDR2 FYNNEI, per germline. This CDR3 spans 14 amino acids. V lost 4 bases and J 2 bases, leaving 10 bases between the germline ends. The DNA read from the CDR3 is TGTGCCAGCAGTGGGCTAGCGAACACAGATACG. This encodes CASSGLANTDT. The whole CDR3 sequence is CASSGLANTDTQYF.

To note about this clone: The read ends 3 residues before the CDR3 terminus; that terminus is restored from the germline J gene. This sequence joins TRBV5-4 and TRBJ2-7; 7 nucleotides match TRBD1. The V segment lost 0 bases and the J segment 3 bases; nucleotides outside the gene matches: 6. The germline V gene has CDR1 SGHNT and CDR2 YYREEE (reference sequence). CDR3 length: 15 amino acids. The CDR3 loop is CASSLGTGAHYEQYF. The sequenced CDR3 bases are TGTGCCAGCAGCTTGGGAACAGGGGCTCACTACGAG. Supplemented by reference TRBV5-4 and TRBJ2-7, the full variable domain reads ETGVTQSPTHLIKTRGQQVTLRCSSQSGHNTVSWYQQALGQGPQFIFQYYREEENGRGNFPPRFSGLQFPNYSSELNVNALELDDSALYLCASSLGTGAHYEQYFGPGTRLTVT.